The 26 T cell receptor beta chains below were found in one sample sequenced in a study of blood T cell repertoires in COVID-19. Using immunoSEQ multiplex PCR, the repertoire was profiled, and TCRdb retains in-frame clones only, with some absent. Of roughly 66,000 clones in the sample, about 91% are singletons; the top ten hold 10% to 15%. The source material was peripheral blood. These receptors were obtained from a human donor with active COVID-19. The donor label of this sample is uncertain.

V gene TRBV20-1 combines with J gene TRBJ2-1; D uncertain. Deletions cut 5 bases from V and 4 bases from J, with 15 bases between. The germline V gene encodes CDR1 DFQATT and CDR2 SNEGSKA (reference sequence). The CDR3 sequence is 14 residues long. The CDR3 sequence: CSAGDLESYNEQFF. The DNA of the CDR3 is TGCAGTGCTGGTGACTTAGAGTCTTACAATGAGCAGTTCTTC.

This CDR3 reads CASSPIAGANNEQFF. The CDR3 DNA reads as TGTGCCAGCAGTCCCATAGCGGGAGCCAACAATGAGCAGTTCTTC. V and J are TRBV6-4 and TRBJ2-1; 9 positions agree with TRBD2. The J segment lost 5 bases and the V segment lost 5 bases, leaving 7 bases of the junction unmatched. Germline loops: CDR1 MRHNA, CDR2 SNTAGT. The length of the CDR3 is 15 residues.

The chain has TRBV24-1 and TRBJ2-3, with TRBD1 matching over 10 bases. This CDR3 is built from 14 residues. The V segment lost 4 bases and the J segment 6 bases; nucleotides outside the gene matches: 3. Germline loops: CDR1 KGHDR, CDR2 SFDVKD. DNA for the CDR3: TGTGCCACCAGTGAATCGGACAGGGGGGATACGCAGTATTTT. It yields the protein CATSESDRGDTQYF.

The chain links TRBV19 to TRBJ1-5; no reliable D call. The length of the CDR3 is 15 residues. V gave up 7 bases and J gave up 2 bases, with 15 bases separating them. Per germline, CDR1 LNHDA and CDR2 SQIVND (reference sequence). DNA of the CDR3: TGTGCCAGTACCATCTGGAAGGGAGGCAATCAGCCCCAGCATTTT. Amino acids: CASTIWKGGNQPQHF.

This chain links TRBV12-3 or TRBV12-4 with TRBJ1-1; no definite D call. The CDR3 extends over 12 amino acids. The V and J ends lost 6 bases and 5 bases respectively, with 10 bases between them. The CDR3 loop is CASRPAGTEAFF. In DNA, the CDR3 is TGTGCCAGCAGGCCCGCGGGGACTGAAGCTTTCTTT.

The table lists this clone with a count of one. The chain has TRBV28 and TRBJ1-5; tentatively, D is TRBD1 (6 bases). The CDR3 covers 16 residues. Germline CDR1 MDHEN, CDR2 SYDVKM. V was shortened by 2 bases and J by 5 bases, with 16 bases between the two germline ends. CDR3 amino acids: CASSLGSAGAHQPQHF. The CDR3, as DNA: TGTGCCAGCAGTTTAGGGTCGGCAGGGGCTCATCAGCCCCAGCATTTT.

A single count supports this clone. The gene calls are TRBV14 and TRBJ2-3, with a tentative D call TRBD1 (5 bases). The CDR3 covers 12 residues. Germline CDR1 and CDR2: SGHDN and FVKESK. Deletions cut 2 bases from V and 10 bases from J, with 10 bases between. The CDR3 loop is CASSQTRVSQYF. CDR3 DNA: TGTGCCAGCAGCCAAACCAGGGTTTCGCAGTATTTT.

This clone was found once. The rearrangement joins TRBV9 to TRBJ2-7; 10 bases align to TRBD1. The CDR3 has 15 residues. Germline V gene data show CDR1 as SGDLS and CDR2 as YYNGEE. V gave up 0 bases and J gave up 6 bases; unmatched junction bases: 6. The chain's CDR3 is CASSVEGQGSGEQYF. CDR3 coding DNA: TGTGCCAGCAGCGTAGAGGGACAGGGGTCCGGCGAGCAGTACTTC.

A single count supports this clone. V is TRBV4-1 and J is TRBJ2-3; unclear D gene. The CDR3 spans 16 residues. V lost 1 base and J 0 bases, leaving 11 bases between the germline ends. The germline CDR1 and CDR2 sequences are MGHRA and YSYEKL. The CDR3 sequence is CASSQGDIPSTDTQYF. CDR3 DNA: TGCGCCAGCAGCCAAGGCGACATTCCTAGCACAGATACGCAGTATTTT.

V and J are TRBV7-2 and TRBJ1-1, with D unclear. The CDR3 spans 12 residues. Germline V gives CDR1 SGHTA, CDR2 FQGNSA. V was pared by 11 bases and J by 1 base, with 11 bases between. The CDR3 region has the DNA TGTGCCGGGTTACTACCGAACACTGAAGCTTTCTTT. It encodes CAGLLPNTEAFF. The full variable domain, in which reference TRBV7-2 and TRBJ1-1 provide the parts outside the CDR3, is GAGVSQSPSNKVTEKGKDVELRCDPISGHTALYWYRQSLGQGLEFLIYFQGNSAPDKSGLPSDRFSAERTGGSVSTLTIQRTQQEDSAVYLCAGLLPNTEAFFGQGTRLTVV.

This clone turned up a few times. The V call is TRBV9, the J call TRBJ2-7; 9 nucleotides agree with TRBD1. The CDR3 loop spans 14 amino acids. V was clipped by 3 bases and J by 6 bases; unmatched bases: 7. Per the germline V gene, CDR1 is SGDLS and CDR2 is YYNGEE. CDR3 nucleotides: TGTGCCAGCAGCGGGACAGGGGTGTCGCGCGAGCAGTACTTC. Protein product: CASSGTGVSREQYF.

The chain is built from TRBV6-5 and TRBJ2-7; D ambiguous. Germline V gene sequence: CDR1 MNHEY, CDR2 SVGAGI. V dropped 8 bases and J dropped 5 bases, with 10 bases sitting between them. The CDR3 loop spans 11 amino acids. DNA of the CDR3: TGTGCCAGCCGGTTGGTGGACGAGCAGTACTTC. Translated, it gives CASRLVDEQYF.

V usage is TRBV19 and J usage is TRBJ1-5; D unresolved. The CDR3 sequence is 15 residues long. CDR1 LNHDA and CDR2 SQIVND come from the germline V gene (reference sequence). The germline V and J ends were trimmed by 6 bases and 4 bases, with 16 bases remaining between them. CDR3 in DNA: TGTGCCAGTAGAGACCAGGCCATCCTAAATCAGCCCCAGCATTTT. Translating it yields CASRDQAILNQPQHF.

V is TRBV6-6 and J is TRBJ2-1; TRBD2 aligns across 15 bases. Germline CDR1 and CDR2: MNHNY and SVGAGI (reference sequence). The CDR3 covers 15 residues. After removal of 2 bases from V and 7 bases from J, the junction contained 0 bases not matched to a gene. The CDR3 nucleotides read TGTGCCAGCAGTTACGGGACTAGCGGGAGGAATGAGCAGTTCTTC. This sequence encodes CASSYGTSGRNEQFF.

The CDR3 region is CASRPSRGDNSPLHF. In nucleotides, the CDR3 is TGTGCCAGCAGACCTTCCAGGGGCGATAATTCACCCCTCCACTTT. The chain recombines TRBV28 with TRBJ1-6, with D possibly matching TRBD1 (6 bases). CDR3 length equals 15 residues. The V end was cut by 6 bases, the J end by 5 bases, with 14 bases between. Germline V lookup: CDR1 MDHEN, CDR2 SYDVKM.

In its sample, this clone was seen once. The V gene is TRBV27, the J gene TRBJ1-6; maybe TRBD1 (6 bases). The CDR3 is 14 residues long. The V end was cut by 4 bases, the J end by 7 bases, with 11 bases between. From germline, CDR1 is MNHEY and CDR2 SMNVEV (reference sequence). CDR3 DNA sequence: TGTGCCAGCAGTTCGGGACACGGCAATTCACCCCTCCACTTT. Amino acid sequence: CASSSGHGNSPLHF.

CDR3 loop: CASSPIGTGGAGELFF. The CDR3 region has the DNA TGTGCCAGCAGCCCCATAGGGACCGGGGGGGCCGGGGAGCTGTTTTTT. The chain couples TRBV3-1 (or the pseudogene TRBV3-2) to TRBJ2-2; TRBD2 matches at 8 bases. Germline V CDR1 and CDR2: LGHDT, YNNKEL (reference sequence). Germline trimming cut 4 bases from V and 6 bases from J; bases unmatched to any gene: 10. The CDR3 is made up of 16 amino acids.

V gene TRBV15 combines with J gene TRBJ1-5; 10 nucleotides match TRBD1. The CDR3 is made up of 14 amino acids. Germline assignment: CDR1 LNHNV and CDR2 YYDKDF (reference sequence). The J segment lost 2 bases and the V segment lost 9 bases, leaving 4 bases of the junction unmatched. CDR3 in amino acids: CATGQGGRNQPQHF. CDR3 sequence (DNA): TGTGCCACAGGACAGGGGGGCCGCAATCAGCCCCAGCATTTT. Based on the CDR3 plus reference TRBV15 and TRBJ1-5, the full variable domain is DAMVIQNPRYQVTQFGKPVTLSCSQTLNHNVMYWYQQKSSQAPKLLFHYYDKDFNNEADTPDNFQSRRPNTSFCFLDIRSPGLGDTAMYLCATGQGGRNQPQHFGDGTRLSIL.

This chain links TRBV2 with TRBJ2-7; perhaps TRBD1 as D (5 bases). Trimming stripped 2 bases from V and 3 bases from J, with 11 bases between. The CDR3 is 14 amino acids. Germline V lookup: CDR1 SNHLY, CDR2 FYNNEI. CDR3 bases: TGTGCCAGCAGTGAACGGCAGGGTGTCTACGAGCAGTACTTC. It codes for CASSERQGVYEQYF.

The rearrangement links TRBV7-9 to TRBJ1-1; D possibly corresponds to TRBD1 (6 bases). V gave up 6 bases and J gave up 1 base, with 9 bases separating them. CDR1 and CDR2 from the germline V gene are SEHNR and FQNEAQ (reference sequence). The CDR3 consists of 13 residues. The CDR3 protein is CASSLQGNTEAFF. CDR3 nucleotides: TGTGCCAGCAGTTTACAGGGGAACACTGAAGCTTTCTTT.

The chain carries TRBV4-1 and TRBJ2-7; TRBD2 matches 11 bases. This CDR3 has 15 amino acids. After removal of 8 bases from V and 2 bases from J, the junction contained 8 bases not matched to a gene. Per germline, CDR1 MGHRA and CDR2 YSYEKL. CDR3 sequence reads: CASQHSGRVPYEQYF. In nucleotides, the CDR3 is TGCGCCAGCCAACATAGCGGGAGGGTCCCCTACGAGCAGTACTTC.

The count of this clone is one. The chain uses TRBV7-2 and TRBJ2-2; 11 bases match TRBD2. This CDR3 has 17 residues. The ends lost 5 bases at V and 6 bases at J; junction bases unmatched: 11. Germline CDR1 reads SGHTA; CDR2 reads FQGNSA. CDR3 sequence: CASSRGLAEASSGELFF. As DNA, the CDR3 is TGTGCCAGCAGCAGGGGACTAGCGGAGGCTTCCTCCGGGGAGCTGTTTTTT.

This clone came up once. The genes are TRBV28 and TRBJ2-2, with D perhaps matching TRBD1 (5 bases). The CDR3 length is 14 residues. CDR1 is MDHEN and CDR2 is SYDVKM in the germline V gene. V gave up 5 bases and J gave up 4 bases, with 11 bases separating them. The CDR3 coding sequence is TGTGCCAGCAGTCTAGAACAGGCCACCGGGGAGCTGTTTTTT. Translated, it gives CASSLEQATGELFF.

This rearrangement joins TRBV24-1 to TRBJ2-3, with 8 bases that match TRBD1. The CDR3 has 14 residues. Germline CDR1 and CDR2: KGHDR and SFDVKD. Trimming took 11 bases from V and 8 from J; bases not matched to a gene: 14. DNA for the CDR3: TGTGCCAGGAGGGACAGGCCGACTAGGGGTACGCAGTATTTT. Amino acids: CARRDRPTRGTQYF.

The chain combines TRBV24-1 with TRBJ1-1; D possibly corresponds to TRBD1 (6 bases). Per the germline V gene, CDR1 is KGHDR and CDR2 is SFDVKD. CDR3 length equals 14 residues. Trimming removed 8 bases at V and 1 base at J, with 13 bases between. The CDR3 here is CATIGQGSNTEAFF. CDR3 nucleotide sequence: TGTGCCACCATCGGGCAGGGGTCGAACACTGAAGCTTTCTTT.

The CDR3 reads CASSSPGTGELFF. The CDR3 nucleotides read TGTGCCAGCAGCTCCCCAGGGACCGGGGAGCTGTTTTTT. V usage is TRBV7-9 and J usage is TRBJ2-2, with a weak D call TRBD1 (5 bases). This CDR3 is 13 amino acids long. Trimming cost V 4 bases and J 5 bases, with 8 bases left between them. Per germline, CDR1 SEHNR and CDR2 FQNEAQ (reference sequence). Full variable domain (missing parts from reference TRBV7-9 and TRBJ2-2): DTGVSQNPRHKITKRGQNVTFRCDPISEHNRLYWYRQTLGQGPEFLTYFQNEAQLEKSRLLSDRFSAERPKGSFSTLEIQRTEQGDSAMYLCASSSPGTGELFFGEGSRLTVL.